Sequencing of this T cell receptor (beta chain) was carried out in a study of cytomegalovirus exposure and HLA in healthy donors (dated 2017 in TCRdb). Context from the whole study: According to a later analysis, the roughly 120 validation repertoires were produced on the same platform as the 666 repertoires of the first cohort. The study aimed to test whether cataloging public T cell receptors could reveal signatures of past pathogen exposure. A separate validation cohort of 100 to 150 different subjects was used in addition to the roughly 620-subject first cohort. To predict cytomegalovirus infection status, the study brought together high-throughput TCR immunosequencing, statistical association of individual TCRs with disease status, and machine learning. Points the paper makes about the study in general: A few of the identified cytomegalovirus-associated TCR beta chains were confirmed in vitro to be specific for cytomegalovirus antigens. The study gave a list of some 150 TCR beta chains associated with cytomegalovirus. Most TCR sequences were seen in very few donors, while some public TCRs were found in many individuals. A later analysis had no HLA typing for the validation cohort, so co-occurrence there was scored across all 110 or so repertoires. Cytomegalovirus status was reported to be diagnosed by the classifier with high specificity and sensitivity in both the original and validation cohorts. Subsequent analysis determined that TCRs grouped into clusters in the first cohort also showed a tendency toward co-occurrence across the 130 or so validation repertoires, and 94% of cluster scores exceeded 0. It was suggested by the authors that the approach could potentially be generalized to other disease states and immunological phenotypes.

Trimming at the junction amounts to 6 bases on V and 2 bases on J, and the germline ends lie 8 bases apart. CDR1 is given as MNHEY and CDR2 as SVGAGI, both from the germline V gene. The CDR3 runs 13 amino acids, cysteine and phenylalanine included. Only the CDR3 DNA is retained, 39 bases long and in frame from the first base. The donors belonged to the validation cohort of 90 to 150 subjects, which was separate from the roughly 700-subject first cohort. As concerns this clone: Its recognized antigen is unknown. No base-level quality is on record; no much larger clone is a single base apart.

The library was made by the immunoSEQ multiplex PCR assay. Per the original workflow: A statistical classification framework was built to diagnose cytomegalovirus status from the catalog of TCR beta chain sequences. In TCRdb, the immuneACCESS table is reduced to in-frame sequences with V and J assigned. These tables do not hold every clone; where another copy was compared, an unresolved V gene accounts for under half, and the others remain unexplained. V and J calls and clone size follow that table, whereas D and trimming were derived from the DNA. The sample table contains 100,000 to 150,000 clones; only one count was recorded for more than 70% of them. The ten largest clonotypes hold approximately 1.5% of the sample.

The sequence is built from TRBV6-5 and TRBJ2-4, and the D gene may be TRBD1, 6 bases matching. Sequences were obtained from PBMCs. The receptor's source is a young man in good health and CMV-seronegative. The CDR3 region reads CASRRGTKNIQYF. The DNA sequence follows: TGTGCCAGCAGGAGGGGGACCAAAAACATTCAGTACTTC.